The clone carrying this T cell receptor beta chain has more than one count but fewer than ten. This sample stems from a study of blood T cell repertoires in COVID-19. About the research overall: From T cells, B-cell-depleted T cells, or PBMCs came the material, which was cDNA or gDNA.

The CDR3 contains 15 residues. With 1 base removed from V and 0 bases from J, the gap between germline ends came to 9 bases. The germline V gene encodes CDR1 LNHNV and CDR2 YYDKDF (reference sequence). Methods used by the authors: Reference gene primer amplification in the assay estimated nucleated cell counts. The data were produced by immunoSEQ multiplex PCR, yet TCRdb's version contains in-frame clones alone and is incomplete. D and trimming were read from the DNA, whereas the V and J calls and clone size are those reported in that table. Of 350,000 or so clones in the sample, over 85% were seen once.

V is TRBV15 and J is TRBJ1-1; D is unresolved. Material: peripheral blood. This TCR came from a woman aged 55-70 years with COVID-19, enrolled during active disease. CDR3 bases: TGTGCCACCAGCAGAGGAGTGAGCTTGAACACTGAAGCTTTCTTT. This gives the protein CATSRGVSLNTEAFF.